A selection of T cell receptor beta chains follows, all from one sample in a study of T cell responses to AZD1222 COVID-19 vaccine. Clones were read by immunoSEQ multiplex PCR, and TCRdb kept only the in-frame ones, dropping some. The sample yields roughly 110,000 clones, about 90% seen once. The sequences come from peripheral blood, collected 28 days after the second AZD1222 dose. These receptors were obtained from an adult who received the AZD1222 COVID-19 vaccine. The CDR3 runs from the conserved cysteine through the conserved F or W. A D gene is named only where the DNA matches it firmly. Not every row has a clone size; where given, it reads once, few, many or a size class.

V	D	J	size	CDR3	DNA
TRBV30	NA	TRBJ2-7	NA	CAWSATVSSYEQYF	TGTGCCTGGAGTGCGACAGTTAGCTCCTACGAGCAGTACTTC
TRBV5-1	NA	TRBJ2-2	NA	CASLGVTGELFF	TGCGCCAGCCTAGGGGTCACCGGGGAGCTGTTTTTT
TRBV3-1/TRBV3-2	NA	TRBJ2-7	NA	CASSQDRGRAYEQYF	TGTGCCAGCAGCCAAGATCGAGGTAGGGCCTACGAGCAGTACTTC
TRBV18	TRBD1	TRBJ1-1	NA	CASQIGTGVNTEAFF	TGTGCCAGCCAGATCGGGACAGGGGTGAACACTGAAGCTTTCTTT
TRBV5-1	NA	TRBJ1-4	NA	CASSLVGAGGEKLFF	TGCGCCAGCAGCTTGGTGGGGGCTGGGGGTGAAAAACTGTTTTTT
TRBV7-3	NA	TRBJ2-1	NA	CASSLSFYDNEQFF	TGTGCCAGCAGCTTAAGTTTCTACGACAATGAGCAGTTCTTC
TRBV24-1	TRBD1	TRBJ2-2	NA	CATSERTGATGELFF	TGTGCCACCAGTGAACGGACAGGGGCGACCGGGGAGCTGTTTTTT
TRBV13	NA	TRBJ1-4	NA	CASSLSHRVISSEKLFF	TGTGCCAGCAGCTTAAGTCACAGGGTCATATCGAGTGAAAAACTGTTTTTT
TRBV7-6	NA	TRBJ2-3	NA	CASSENSRTFTDTQYF	TGTGCCAGCAGCGAAAATTCCCGGACTTTCACAGATACGCAGTATTTT
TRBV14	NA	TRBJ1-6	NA	CASSQDIRTPLHF	TGTGCCAGCAGCCAAGATATACGGACCCCCCTCCACTTT
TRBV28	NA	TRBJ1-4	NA	CASSPTYPATNEKLFF	TGTGCCAGCAGTCCAACATATCCTGCAACTAATGAAAAACTGTTTTTT
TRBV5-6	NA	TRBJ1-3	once	CASSWGANGNTIYF	TGTGCCAGCAGCTGGGGGGCTAATGGAAACACCATATATTTT
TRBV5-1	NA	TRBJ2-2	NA	CASSPGTTFAGELFF	TGCGCCAGCAGCCCGGGGACGACTTTTGCCGGGGAGCTGTTTTTT
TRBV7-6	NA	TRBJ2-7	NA	CASSLEGESPAYEQYF	TGTGCCAGCAGCTTAGAGGGTGAAAGCCCGGCCTACGAGCAGTACTTC
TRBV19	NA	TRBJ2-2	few	CASSLQHGTGELFF	TGTGCCAGTAGCCTCCAACATGGGACCGGGGAGCTGTTTTTT
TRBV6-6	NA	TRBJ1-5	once	CASSYHKTSNQPQHF	TGTGCCAGCAGTTACCACAAGACTAGCAATCAGCCCCAGCATTTT
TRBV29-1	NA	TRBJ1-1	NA	CSVGGGNTEAFF	TGCAGCGTCGGGGGCGGGAACACTGAAGCTTTCTTT
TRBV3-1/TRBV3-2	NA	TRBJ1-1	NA	CASREGSANTEAFF	TGTGCCAGCAGGGAAGGGAGTGCGAACACTGAAGCTTTCTTT
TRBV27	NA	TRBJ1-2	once	CASSFLAYRDVTGYTF	TGTGCCAGCAGTTTTTTAGCGTATCGGGACGTTACTGGCTACACCTTC
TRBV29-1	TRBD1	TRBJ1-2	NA	CSVEGTGGHGYGYTF	TGCAGCGTTGAAGGGACAGGGGGCCATGGCTATGGCTACACCTTC
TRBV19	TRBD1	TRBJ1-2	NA	CASLGGQGGGYTF	TGTGCCAGCCTAGGGGGACAGGGCGGCGGCTACACCTTC
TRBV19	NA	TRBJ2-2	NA	CASSPTGINTGELFF	TGTGCCAGTAGCCCAACTGGGATCAACACCGGGGAGCTGTTTTTT
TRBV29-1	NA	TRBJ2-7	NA	CSVGLGDEQYF	TGCAGCGTAGGTCTGGGGGATGAGCAGTACTTC
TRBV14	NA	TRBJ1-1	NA	CASSRPGQTMNTEAFF	TGTGCCAGCAGCCGCCCCGGACAGACCATGAACACTGAAGCTTTCTTT
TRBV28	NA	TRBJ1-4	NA	CASSTNSLIEKLFF	TGTGCCAGCAGTACCAATTCCCTTATTGAAAAACTGTTTTTT
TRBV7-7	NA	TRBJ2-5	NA	CASSLGGLPGAETQYF	TGTGCCAGCAGCTTAGGGGGTCTTCCGGGGGCAGAGACCCAGTACTTC
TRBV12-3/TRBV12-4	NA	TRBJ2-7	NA	CASSLATSYEQYF	TGTGCCAGCAGTTTAGCGACATCCTACGAGCAGTACTTC
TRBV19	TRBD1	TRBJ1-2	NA	CATSIKGPGQVFSGEYGYTF	TGTGCCACCTCAATAAAGGGACCGGGACAGGTCTTTTCCGGCGAGTATGGCTACACCTTC
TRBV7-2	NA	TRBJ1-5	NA	CASSERQNQPQHF	TGTGCCAGCAGCGAAAGACAGAATCAGCCCCAGCATTTT
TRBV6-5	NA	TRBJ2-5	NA	CASSYEGIEETQYF	TGTGCCAGCAGTTATGAGGGGATTGAAGAGACCCAGTACTTC
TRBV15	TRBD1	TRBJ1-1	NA	CATSRKKQGVEAFF	TGTGCCACCAGCAGAAAAAAACAGGGGGTCGAAGCTTTCTTT
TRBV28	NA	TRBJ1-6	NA	CASAGDSPLHF	TGTGCCAGCGCAGGGGACTCACCCCTCCACTTT
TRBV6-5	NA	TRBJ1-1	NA	CASQPGGNTEAFF	TGTGCCAGCCAACCCGGGGGAAACACTGAAGCTTTCTTT
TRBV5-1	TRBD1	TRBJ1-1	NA	CASSLRGPNTEAFF	TGCGCCAGCAGCTTGAGGGGGCCGAACACTGAAGCTTTCTTT
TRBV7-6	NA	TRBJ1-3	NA	CASSYTIYF	TGTGCCAGCAGTTACACCATATATTTT
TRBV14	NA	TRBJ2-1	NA	CASSQTQRRFYNEQFF	TGTGCCAGCAGCCAAACCCAAAGGAGGTTCTACAATGAGCAGTTCTTC
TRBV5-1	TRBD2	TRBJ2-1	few	CASSLSPSGIQQNEQFF	TGCGCCAGCAGCTTGAGCCCGAGCGGGATCCAACAAAATGAGCAGTTCTTC
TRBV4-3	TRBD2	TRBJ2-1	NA	CASSQDRLAGALSYNEQFF	TGCGCCAGCAGCCAAGATAGACTAGCGGGAGCCCTCTCCTACAATGAGCAGTTCTTC
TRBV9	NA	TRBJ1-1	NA	CASSEGRTVNTEAFF	TGTGCCAGCAGCGAGGGGAGGACAGTCAACACTGAAGCTTTCTTT
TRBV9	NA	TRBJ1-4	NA	CASSNWGRRGEKLFF	TGTGCCAGCAGCAATTGGGGCAGGCGAGGGGAAAAACTGTTTTTT
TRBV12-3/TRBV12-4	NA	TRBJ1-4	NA	CASSQGRNEKLFF	TGTGCCAGCAGTCAGGGACGTAATGAAAAACTGTTTTTT
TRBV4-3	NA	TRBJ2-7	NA	CASSQDLGRTYEQYF	TGCGCCAGCAGCCAAGATCTCGGCAGGACCTACGAGCAGTACTTC
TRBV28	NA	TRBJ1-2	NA	CASLPGSTVDYGYTF	TGTGCCAGCCTCCCCGGAAGTACAGTAGACTATGGCTACACCTTC